One sample yielded the 5 T cell receptor beta chains listed below, sequenced in a study of blood T cells in healthy people across ages. Then a second PCR, running roughly 7 to 12 cycles, was carried out with a sample-barcoded 5' primer and a J-beta primer mix. Each CDR3 protein gets one entry after TCRdb re-called the 5' RACE reads with MiXCR. The sample carries roughly 1.7 million distinct CDR3 sequences, about 31% recorded once. Sequences were obtained from blood. These receptors originate from a woman in her twenties or thirties in good health.

This clonotype has more than one count but fewer than ten. The rearrangement uses TRBV7-9 and TRBJ2-1, with D tentatively TRBD1 (6 bases). Germline CDR1 reads SEHNR; CDR2 reads FQNEAQ (reference sequence). V was clipped by 5 bases and J by 10 bases, with 18 bases between them. The CDR3 has 14 amino acids. The CDR3 spells CASSQQQGSGEQFF. Here the CDR3 DNA reads TGTGCCAGCAGCCAACAACAGGGATCAGGGGAGCAGTTCTTC.

This clonotype was counted ten times or more. V usage is TRBV12-3 or TRBV12-4 and J usage is TRBJ2-2; D gene uncertain. CDR3 length: 15 residues. With 7 bases removed from V and 3 bases from J, the gap between germline ends came to 15 bases. The CDR3 DNA follows: TGTGCCAGCATTTCCGCCGCGTGGTACACCGGGGAGCTGTTTTTT. This sequence encodes CASISAAWYTGELFF.

This clonotype appeared once. V is TRBV10-2 and J is TRBJ2-1, with D perhaps being TRBD1 or TRBD2 (7 bases each). V was clipped by 5 bases and J by 4 bases, with 18 bases between them. The CDR3 covers 16 residues. Germline V CDR1 and CDR2: WSHSY, SAAADI. CDR3 sequence: CASSSPPGGEYNEQFF. CDR3 DNA: TGCGCCAGCAGTTCGCCACCAGGGGGGGAATACAATGAGCAGTTCTTC.

V usage is TRBV7-9 and J usage is TRBJ2-2; weak D call: TRBD1 (5 bases). Germline V gene lookup returns CDR1 SEHNR and CDR2 FQNEAQ (reference sequence). Trimming cost V 4 bases and J 3 bases, with 15 bases left between them. The CDR3 sequence is 16 residues long. CDR3 protein: CASSSLGRWDTGELFF. The CDR3 bases are TGTGCCAGCAGCTCCCTGGGGCGGTGGGACACCGGGGAGCTGTTTTTT. The full variable domain, in which reference TRBV7-9 and TRBJ2-2 provide the parts outside the CDR3, is DTGVSQNPRHKITKRGQNVTFRCDPISEHNRLYWYRQTLGQGPEFLTYFQNEAQLEKSRLLSDRFSAERPKGSFSTLEIQRTEQGDSAMYLCASSSLGRWDTGELFFGEGSRLTVL.

J is TRBJ2-1 and V is TRBV7-3; possibly TRBD1 or TRBD2 for D (6 bases each). Germline V gene sequence: CDR1 SGHTA, CDR2 FQGTGA. The CDR3 loop spans 12 amino acids. The ends were cut back, 6 bases at V and 9 bases at J, with 12 bases in the middle. The DNA of the CDR3 is TGTGCCAGCAGGTTACAGGGAGGTGAGCAGTTCTTC. Its translation is CASRLQGGEQFF. The variable domain in full, with the rest retrieved from reference TRBV7-3 and TRBJ2-1, is GAGVSQTPSNKVTEKGKYVELRCDPISGHTALYWYRQSLGQGPEFLIYFQGTGAADDSGLPNDRFFAVRPEGSVSTLKIQRTERGDSAVYLCASRLQGGEQFFGPGTRLTVL.